This T cell receptor (beta chain) was observed in a study of cytomegalovirus exposure and HLA in healthy donors. Study overall: As released early, the data held around 80 million unique TCRs from HLA-typed donors.

Points from the study as a whole: For TCR beta chains, V- and J-gene trimming was later linked to a missense DCLRE1C variant. The availability of immune exposure information extended only to CMV serostatus. Some V segments (TRBV6-2 and TRBV6-3 among them) were excluded as indistinguishable.

Worth noting for this clone: Its target is unknown.

This CDR3 is built from 13 residues. Germline CDR1 reads WSHSY; CDR2 reads SAAADI. With 60 Vbeta and 13 Jbeta primers, the PCR was carried out. Measured with immunoSEQ multiplex PCR; TCRdb has only the in-frame clones, and not every one. The sample holds fewer than 75,000 clones; roughly four fifths are singletons and the top ten take roughly an eighth. The specimen sequenced was PBMCs. The genes are TRBV10-2 and TRBJ2-5, with 7 bases identical to TRBD1. The DNA end lines up better with TRBJ2-7; the J call may be wrong. The sequence was collected from a man aged 70-80 years in good health and CMV-seronegative. CDR3 coding DNA: TGCGCCAGCAGAGGGACAGCCACCTACGAGCAGTACTTC. Encoded protein: CASRGTATYEQYF.